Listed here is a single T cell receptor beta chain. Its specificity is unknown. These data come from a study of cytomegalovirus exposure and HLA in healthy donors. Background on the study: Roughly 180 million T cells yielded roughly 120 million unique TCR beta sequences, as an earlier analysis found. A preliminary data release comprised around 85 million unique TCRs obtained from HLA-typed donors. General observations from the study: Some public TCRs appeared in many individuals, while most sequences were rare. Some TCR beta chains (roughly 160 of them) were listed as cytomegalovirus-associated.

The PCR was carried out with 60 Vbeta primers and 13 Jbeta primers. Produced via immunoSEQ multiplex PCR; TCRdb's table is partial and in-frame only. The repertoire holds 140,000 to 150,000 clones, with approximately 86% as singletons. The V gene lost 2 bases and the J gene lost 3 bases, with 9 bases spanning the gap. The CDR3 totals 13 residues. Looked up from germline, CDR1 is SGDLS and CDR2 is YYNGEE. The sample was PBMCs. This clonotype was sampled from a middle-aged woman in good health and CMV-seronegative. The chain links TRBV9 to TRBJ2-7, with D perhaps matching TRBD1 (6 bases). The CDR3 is CASSVGQNYEQYF. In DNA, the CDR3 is TGTGCCAGCAGCGTTGGACAGAACTACGAGCAGTACTTC.